The present T cell receptor (beta chain) was sequenced within a study of CD4 and CD8 cells across lung adenocarcinoma regions. Donors had localized lung adenocarcinoma, a non-small cell lung cancer. TCRdb recomputed calls from the PCR reads with MiXCR, one row per CDR3 protein. The table includes some 7,000 distinct CDR3 sequences, roughly 54% detected once. CDR1 and CDR2 (germline): MNHNS, SASEGT. The CDR3 contains 18 residues. The sequenced sample consisted of CD8+ T cells from the center of a lung tumor. The TCR comes from a male donor with lung adenocarcinoma. The CD4 and CD8 labels of this study may be unreliable. V is TRBV6-1 and J is TRBJ2-1; TRBD2 agrees at 16 bases. TRBJ2-7 explains the end of the DNA better; the J call may be wrong. For the CDR3, the DNA is TGTGCCAGCAGACGGGGACTAGCGGGAGGGCAATCATACAATGAGCAGTACTTC. Amino acids: CASRRGLAGGQSYNEQYF.